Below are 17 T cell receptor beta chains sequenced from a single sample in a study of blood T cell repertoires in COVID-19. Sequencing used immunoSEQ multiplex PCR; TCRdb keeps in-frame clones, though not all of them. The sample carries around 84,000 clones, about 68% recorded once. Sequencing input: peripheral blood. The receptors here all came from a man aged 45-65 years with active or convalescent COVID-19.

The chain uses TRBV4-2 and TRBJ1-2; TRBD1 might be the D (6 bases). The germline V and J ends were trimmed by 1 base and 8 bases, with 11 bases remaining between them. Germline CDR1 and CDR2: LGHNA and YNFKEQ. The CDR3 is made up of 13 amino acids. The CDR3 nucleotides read TGTGCCAGCAGCCAAGGGGGGCGCGGGGGCTACACCTTC. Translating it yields CASSQGGRGGYTF.

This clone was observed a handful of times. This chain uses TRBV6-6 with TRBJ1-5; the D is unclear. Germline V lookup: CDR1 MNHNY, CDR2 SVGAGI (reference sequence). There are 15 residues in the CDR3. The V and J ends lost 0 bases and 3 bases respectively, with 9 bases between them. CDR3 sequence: CASSYSGGSNQPQHF. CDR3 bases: TGTGCCAGCAGTTACTCGGGAGGCTCCAATCAGCCCCAGCATTTT.

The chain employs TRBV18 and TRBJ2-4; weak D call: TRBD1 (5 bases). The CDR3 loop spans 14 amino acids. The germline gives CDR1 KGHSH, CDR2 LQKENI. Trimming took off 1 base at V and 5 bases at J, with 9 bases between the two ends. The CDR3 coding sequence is TGTGCCAGCTCACCACGACCAGGGCAAAACATTCAGTACTTC. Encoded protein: CASSPRPGQNIQYF.

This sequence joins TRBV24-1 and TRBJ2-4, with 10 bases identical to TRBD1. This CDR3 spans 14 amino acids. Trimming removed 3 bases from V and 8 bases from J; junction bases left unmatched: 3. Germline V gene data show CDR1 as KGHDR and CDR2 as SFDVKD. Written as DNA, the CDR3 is TGTGCCACCAGTGATCCCGGGACAGGGGACATTCAGTACTTC. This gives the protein CATSDPGTGDIQYF.

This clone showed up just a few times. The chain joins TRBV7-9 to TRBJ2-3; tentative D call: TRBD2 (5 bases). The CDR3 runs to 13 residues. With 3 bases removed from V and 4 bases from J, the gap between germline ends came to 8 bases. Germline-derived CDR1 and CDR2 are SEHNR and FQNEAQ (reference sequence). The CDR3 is CASSFEGADTQYF. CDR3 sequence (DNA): TGTGCCAGCAGCTTCGAGGGAGCAGATACGCAGTATTTT. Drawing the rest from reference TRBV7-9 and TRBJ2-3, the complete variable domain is DTGVSQNPRHKITKRGQNVTFRCDPISEHNRLYWYRQTLGQGPEFLTYFQNEAQLEKSRLLSDRFSAERPKGSFSTLEIQRTEQGDSAMYLCASSFEGADTQYFGPGTRLTVL.

The CDR3 region has the DNA TGTGCCAGCAGTTCGGAGGGGCACGAGACCCAGTACTTC. This codes for CASSSEGHETQYF. This chain joins TRBV27 and TRBJ2-5; D might be TRBD2 (6 bases). CDR3 length: 13 amino acids. Germline values: CDR1 MNHEY, CDR2 SMNVEV (reference sequence). Trimming shortened V by 4 bases and J by 5 bases, and 11 bases separated the two germline ends.

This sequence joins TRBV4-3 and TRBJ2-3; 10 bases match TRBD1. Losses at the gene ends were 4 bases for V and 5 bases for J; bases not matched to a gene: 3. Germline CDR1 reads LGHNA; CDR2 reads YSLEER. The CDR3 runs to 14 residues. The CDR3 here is CASSPRTGGDTQYF. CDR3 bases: TGCGCCAGCAGCCCCCGGACAGGGGGAGATACGCAGTATTTT.

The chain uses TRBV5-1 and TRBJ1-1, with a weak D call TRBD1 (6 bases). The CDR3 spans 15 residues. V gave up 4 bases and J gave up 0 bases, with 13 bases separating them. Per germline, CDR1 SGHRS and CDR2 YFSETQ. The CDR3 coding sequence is TGCGCCAGCAGCCCATATACAGGGTTGAACACTGAAGCTTTCTTT. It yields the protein CASSPYTGLNTEAFF.

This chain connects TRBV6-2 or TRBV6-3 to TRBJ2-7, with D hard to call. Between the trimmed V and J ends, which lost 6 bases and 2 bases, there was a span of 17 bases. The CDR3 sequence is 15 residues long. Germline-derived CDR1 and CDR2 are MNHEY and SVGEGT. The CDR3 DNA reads TGTGCCAGCAGCCCCTCAGGCTCCCTTCCCTACGAGCAGTACTTC. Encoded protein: CASSPSGSLPYEQYF.

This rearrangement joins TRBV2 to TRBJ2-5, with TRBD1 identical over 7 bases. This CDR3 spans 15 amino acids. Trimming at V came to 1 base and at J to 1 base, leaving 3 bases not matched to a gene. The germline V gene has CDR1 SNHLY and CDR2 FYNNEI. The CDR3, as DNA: TGTGCCAGCAGTGAAGGGACAGGAATCCAAGAGACCCAGTACTTC. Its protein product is CASSEGTGIQETQYF.

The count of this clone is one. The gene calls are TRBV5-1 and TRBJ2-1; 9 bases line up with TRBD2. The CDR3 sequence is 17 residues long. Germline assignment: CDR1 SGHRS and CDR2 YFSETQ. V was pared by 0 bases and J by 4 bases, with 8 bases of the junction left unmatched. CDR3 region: CASSLEGGLAGYNEQFF. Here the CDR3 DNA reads TGCGCCAGCAGCTTGGAGGGTGGGCTAGCGGGGTACAATGAGCAGTTCTTC. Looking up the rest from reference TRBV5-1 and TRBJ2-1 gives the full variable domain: KAGVTQTPRYLIKTRGQQVTLSCSPISGHRSVSWYQQTPGQGLQFLFEYFSETQRNKGNFPGRFSGRQFSNSRSEMNVSTLELGDSALYLCASSLEGGLAGYNEQFFGPGTRLTVL.

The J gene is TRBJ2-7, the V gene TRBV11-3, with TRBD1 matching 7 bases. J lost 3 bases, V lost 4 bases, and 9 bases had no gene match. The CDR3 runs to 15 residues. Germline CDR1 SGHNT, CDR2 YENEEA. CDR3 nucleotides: TGTGCCAGCAGCTGCAAGGACAGGCAGCTCTACGAGCAGTACTTC. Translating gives CASSCKDRQLYEQYF.

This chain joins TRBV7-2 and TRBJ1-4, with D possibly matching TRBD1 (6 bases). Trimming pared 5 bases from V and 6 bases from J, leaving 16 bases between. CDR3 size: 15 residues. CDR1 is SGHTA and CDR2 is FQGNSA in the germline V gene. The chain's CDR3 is CASSAQGTIHEKLFF. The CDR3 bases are TGTGCCAGCAGCGCCCAGGGGACGATCCATGAAAAACTGTTTTTT.

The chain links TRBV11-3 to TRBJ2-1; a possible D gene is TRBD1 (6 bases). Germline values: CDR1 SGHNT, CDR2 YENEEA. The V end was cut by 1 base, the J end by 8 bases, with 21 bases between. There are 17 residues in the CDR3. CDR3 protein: CASSLGAGVAGLDEQFF. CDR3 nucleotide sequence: TGTGCCAGCAGCTTAGGGGCAGGGGTTGCCGGGTTGGATGAGCAGTTCTTC.

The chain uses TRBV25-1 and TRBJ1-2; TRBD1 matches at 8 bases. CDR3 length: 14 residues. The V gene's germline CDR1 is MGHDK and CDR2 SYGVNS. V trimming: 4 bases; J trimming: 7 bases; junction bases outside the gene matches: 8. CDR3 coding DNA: TGTGCCAGCAGTGTATATCAGGGGGCCAGTGGCTACACCTTC. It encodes CASSVYQGASGYTF.

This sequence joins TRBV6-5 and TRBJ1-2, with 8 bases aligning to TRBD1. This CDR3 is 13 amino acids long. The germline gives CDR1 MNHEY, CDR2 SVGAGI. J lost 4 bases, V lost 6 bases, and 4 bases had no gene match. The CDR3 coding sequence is TGTGCCAGCAGCTGGACAGGGACCTATGGCTACACCTTC. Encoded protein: CASSWTGTYGYTF.

The CDR3 DNA is TGTGCCAGCAGTGAATATAACCGAGGATTGGAGCAGTACTTC. This gives the protein CASSEYNRGLEQYF. This sequence joins TRBV25-1 and TRBJ2-7; D is uncertain. Trimming cost V 0 bases and J 7 bases, with 13 bases left between them. The CDR3 runs 14 residues. The germline CDR1 and CDR2 sequences are MGHDK and SYGVNS.